One sample yielded the 9 T cell receptor beta chains listed below, sequenced in a study of blood T cell repertoires in COVID-19. Clones were sequenced by immunoSEQ multiplex PCR, and TCRdb holds only the in-frame ones, with some missing. The sample carries 55,000 to 70,000 clones, 75% to 90% recorded once. Sample: peripheral blood. These TCRs come from a woman in her seventies with active COVID-19.

The genes are TRBV3-1 (or the pseudogene TRBV3-2) and TRBJ1-4, with no clear D. The CDR3 has 15 residues. The germline V gene encodes CDR1 LGHDT and CDR2 YNNKEL (reference sequence). Deletions cut 0 bases from V and 8 bases from J, with 13 bases between. The CDR3 bases are TGTGCCAGCAGCCAAGATCGGGGTTTGCGGGAAAAACTGTTTTTT. This sequence encodes CASSQDRGLREKLFF.

The chain uses TRBV6-5 and TRBJ2-1; 10 bases align to TRBD2. V was clipped by 8 bases and J by 5 bases; unmatched bases: 6. Per the germline V gene, CDR1 is MNHEY and CDR2 is SVGAGI. The length of the CDR3 is 14 residues. CDR3 amino acids: CASSRTSGNNEQFF. CDR3 bases: TGTGCCAGCTCGAGGACTAGCGGAAACAATGAGCAGTTCTTC.

The chain recombines TRBV11-2 with TRBJ2-6; a possible D gene is TRBD2 (7 bases). The V end was cut by 1 base, the J end by 4 bases, with 14 bases between. The length of the CDR3 is 17 residues. Germline lookup yields CDR1 SGHAT and CDR2 FQNNGV. The CDR3 loop reads CASSLVAGANGANVLTF. DNA of the CDR3: TGTGCCAGCAGCTTAGTCGCGGGGGCTAACGGGGCCAACGTCCTGACTTTC.

V and J are TRBV27 and TRBJ2-5; TRBD1 aligns across 7 bases. V was clipped by 2 bases and J by 2 bases; unmatched bases: 5. The V gene's germline CDR1 is MNHEY and CDR2 SMNVEV (reference sequence). CDR3 size: 15 residues. Here the CDR3 reads CASSLDRATQETQYF. CDR3 sequence (DNA): TGTGCCAGCAGTTTAGACAGGGCTACTCAAGAGACCCAGTACTTC.

The gene calls are TRBV18 and TRBJ2-1; 9 positions match TRBD1. J lost 8 bases, V lost 2 bases, and 4 bases had no gene match. The CDR3 runs 14 residues. Germline V gene data show CDR1 as KGHSH and CDR2 as LQKENI. The CDR3: CASSPEQGADEQFF. The CDR3 DNA reads as TGTGCCAGCTCACCAGAACAGGGGGCCGATGAGCAGTTCTTC.

The CDR3 nucleotides are TGTGCCAGCAGTTTAGAGGACGGGAGCTCCTACGAGCAGTACTTC. Translated, it gives CASSLEDGSSYEQYF. V gene TRBV27 combines with J gene TRBJ2-7, with TRBD2 as a possible D gene (6 bases). CDR3 length equals 15 residues. The V end lost 2 bases, the J end lost 0 bases, and 11 bases lay between the germline ends. The germline gives CDR1 MNHEY, CDR2 SMNVEV (reference sequence).

The V and J genes are TRBV29-1 and TRBJ2-5; possibly TRBD1 for D (5 bases). The CDR3 is 12 residues long. From germline, CDR1 is SQVTM and CDR2 ANQGSEA. V was shortened by 3 bases and J by 5 bases, with 10 bases between the two germline ends. The CDR3 is CSVEAGFETQYF. The CDR3 DNA reads TGCAGCGTTGAGGCAGGGTTTGAGACCCAGTACTTC.

The J gene is TRBJ2-3, the V gene TRBV11-2; TRBD2 matches at 8 bases. The CDR3 covers 15 residues. Germline values: CDR1 SGHAT, CDR2 FQNNGV. Germline trimming cut 3 bases from V and 0 bases from J; bases unmatched to any gene: 2. The CDR3 nucleotides are TGTGCCAGCAGCTTCTCTAGCGGGAGCACAGATACGCAGTATTTT. Encoded protein: CASSFSSGSTDTQYF.

The V gene is TRBV29-1, the J gene TRBJ2-1, with D perhaps TRBD1 (5 bases). CDR1 is SQVTM and CDR2 is ANQGSEA in the germline V gene. There are 12 residues in the CDR3. V was clipped by 7 bases and J by 3 bases, with 10 bases between them. The CDR3 spells CSGRQNYNEQFF. The CDR3 DNA sequence: TGCAGCGGACGACAGAACTACAATGAGCAGTTCTTC.